These T cell receptor beta chains were read from a single sample in a study of identifying expanded T cells in peripheral blood. Produced via immunoSEQ multiplex PCR; TCRdb's table is partial and in-frame only. The profile shows about 78,000 clones, roughly four fifths of them singletons. The sample taken for sequencing was blood. These receptors were collected from a person aged 18 to 75 in good health. Each CDR3 is given with its conserved first and last residue. A D gene is named only where the DNA matches it firmly. Size is stated for part of the rows, as once, few or many counts, or as a class when the clone is expanded.

d_gene	v_gene	j_gene	abundance	CDR3aa	CDR3nt
.	TRBV4-3	TRBJ2-1	.	CASSQDSSSYNEQFF	TGCGCCAGCAGCCAAGATTCCTCCTCCTACAATGAGCAGTTCTTC
TRBD2	TRBV10-2	TRBJ2-3	.	CASSLRLAAGTDTQYF	TGCGCCAGCAGCCTTCGACTAGCGGCCGGCACAGATACGCAGTATTTT
TRBD1	TRBV28	TRBJ1-4	.	CASSQTGEKLFF	TGTGCCAGCAGTCAGACAGGGGAAAAACTGTTTTTT
TRBD2	TRBV6-4	TRBJ2-1	.	CASSSLAGGYNEQFF	TGTGCCAGCAGTAGTCTAGCGGGAGGGTACAATGAGCAGTTCTTC
TRBD1	TRBV5-1	TRBJ2-7	.	CASSLGQGSYEQYF	TGCGCCAGCAGCTTGGGACAGGGCTCCTACGAGCAGTACTTC
TRBD2	TRBV7-2	TRBJ2-2	.	CASSLAGAGGNTGELFF	TGTGCCAGCAGCTTAGCCGGGGCGGGAGGAAACACCGGGGAGCTGTTTTTT
.	TRBV4-3	TRBJ1-5	.	CASSPSEGYGDQPQHF	TGCGCCAGCAGCCCCTCGGAAGGATATGGGGATCAGCCCCAGCATTTT
.	TRBV2	TRBJ2-3	.	CASSPPTDTQYF	TGTGCCAGCTCCCCCCCCACAGATACGCAGTATTTT
TRBD2	TRBV9	TRBJ2-5	.	CASSLDPQGGETQYF	TGTGCCAGCAGCCTAGACCCGCAGGGAGGGGAGACCCAGTACTTC
.	TRBV5-8	TRBJ1-1	.	CASSSDLQNTEAFF	TGTGCCAGCAGCTCTGACCTACAGAACACTGAAGCTTTCTTT
.	TRBV7-3	TRBJ2-1	.	CASSLSGSSYNEQFF	TGTGCCAGCAGCTTAAGCGGAAGCTCCTACAATGAGCAGTTCTTC
.	TRBV7-2	TRBJ1-4	.	CAMQKEQGGEKLFF	TGTGCCATGCAAAAGGAACAGGGTGGGGAAAAACTGTTTTTT
TRBD2	TRBV19	TRBJ2-4	once	CAAGGGGNIQYF	TGTGCCGCTGGGGGCGGGGGGAACATTCAGTACTTC
.	TRBV30	TRBJ2-1	few	CAWSLRDIDWEVVYNEQFF	TGTGCCTGGAGTCTCCGGGACATAGACTGGGAGGTCGTCTACAATGAGCAGTTCTTC
TRBD1	TRBV27	TRBJ2-7	.	CASSLSGQNSYEQYF	TGTGCCAGCAGTTTATCGGGACAGAACTCCTACGAGCAGTACTTC
TRBD1	TRBV7-9	TRBJ1-4	.	CASSLSSQGTNEKLFF	TGTGCCAGCAGCTTATCATCACAGGGGACTAATGAAAAACTGTTTTTT
.	TRBV28	TRBJ2-1	.	CASSLSSYNEQFF	TGTGCCAGCAGTTTATCCAGCTACAATGAGCAGTTCTTC
TRBD2	TRBV29-1	TRBJ2-5	.	CSVGEGTQYF	TGCAGCGTTGGGGAGGGGACCCAGTACTTC
TRBD1	TRBV14	TRBJ1-1	.	CASSPGGGHTNMNTEAFF	TGTGCCAGCAGCCCAGGAGGGGGCCACACCAATATGAACACTGAAGCTTTCTTT
TRBD2	TRBV28	TRBJ2-1	.	CASSFWGSGANEQFF	TGTGCCAGCAGTTTTTGGGGTAGCGGGGCCAATGAGCAGTTCTTC
TRBD1	TRBV6-5	TRBJ1-2	.	CASSQQTGSNYGYTF	TGTGCCAGCAGTCAACAGACAGGGTCTAACTATGGCTACACCTTC
.	TRBV18	TRBJ1-5	.	CASSPANQPQHF	TGTGCCAGCTCACCGGCCAATCAGCCCCAGCATTTT
.	TRBV19	TRBJ2-3	.	CASSPRQITDTQYF	TGTGCCAGTAGCCCCCGACAGATCACAGATACGCAGTATTTT
.	TRBV11-1	TRBJ2-2	.	CASSNTREAANTGELFF	TGTGCCAGCAGCAACACCCGTGAGGCCGCGAACACCGGGGAGCTGTTTTTT
TRBD2	TRBV6-4	TRBJ2-1	.	CASSEGSGSNNEQFF	TGTGCCAGCAGTGAGGGTAGCGGGAGCAACAATGAGCAGTTCTTC
.	TRBV28	TRBJ2-3	few	CASSSSPSREGQYF	TGTGCCAGCAGCTCCTCCCCCTCACGGGAAGGGCAGTATTTT
.	TRBV18	TRBJ1-5	.	CASSPSRNNQPQHF	TGTGCCAGCTCACCATCGCGGAACAATCAGCCCCAGCATTTT
.	TRBV27	TRBJ1-1	once	CASTYHGGEAFF	TGTGCCAGCACCTACCACGGAGGTGAAGCTTTCTTT
.	TRBV9	TRBJ2-7	few	CASSPGPSYEQYF	TGTGCCAGCAGCCCAGGGCCCTCCTACGAGCAGTACTTC
.	TRBV10-3	TRBJ2-1	.	CAISGGGYSYNEQFF	TGTGCCATCAGTGGTGGGGGTTACTCCTACAATGAGCAGTTCTTC
.	TRBV28	TRBJ1-1	.	CASRTGGTEAFF	TGTGCCAGCAGGACGGGGGGCACTGAAGCTTTCTTT
.	TRBV30	TRBJ2-7	.	CAWSVLWDGTYEQYF	TGTGCCTGGAGTGTACTCTGGGACGGCACCTACGAGCAGTACTTC
.	TRBV7-2	TRBJ2-1	few	CASSPSASTYNEQFF	TGTGCCAGCAGCCCCAGTGCTAGCACCTACAATGAGCAGTTCTTC
.	TRBV27	TRBJ2-1	.	CASSPTRVSSYNEQFF	TGTGCCAGCAGCCCGACACGGGTGAGCTCCTACAATGAGCAGTTCTTC
.	TRBV2	TRBJ2-5	.	CASEVAETQYF	TGTGCCAGCGAGGTTGCAGAGACCCAGTACTTC
.	TRBV11-2	TRBJ1-5	.	CASSDALFQPQHF	TGTGCCAGCAGCGACGCACTTTTTCAGCCCCAGCATTTT
.	TRBV6-5	TRBJ2-1	.	CASSWLGLSYNEQFF	TGTGCCAGCAGTTGGCTAGGTCTCTCCTACAATGAGCAGTTCTTC
.	TRBV6-5	TRBJ2-1	once	CASLDGSKGNEQFF	TGTGCCAGCCTTGACGGCAGTAAGGGGAATGAGCAGTTCTTC
.	TRBV27	TRBJ2-7	.	CASSLGTDSYEQYF	TGTGCCAGCAGTTTAGGAACAGACTCCTACGAGCAGTACTTC
TRBD2	TRBV9	TRBJ2-1	.	CASSPGLASYNEQFF	TGTGCCAGCAGCCCGGGACTAGCCTCCTACAATGAGCAGTTCTTC
.	TRBV11-2	TRBJ1-4	few	CASSLEGKGNEKLFF	TGTGCCAGCAGCTTAGAAGGAAAGGGGAATGAAAAACTGTTTTTT
TRBD1	TRBV28	TRBJ1-2	.	CASRGGGWGYTF	TGTGCCAGCAGGGGAGGGGGCTGGGGCTACACCTTC
.	TRBV28	TRBJ2-7	.	CASSTSVKSPSEQYF	TGTGCCAGCAGCACTTCGGTTAAGTCTCCTAGCGAGCAGTACTTC
TRBD2	TRBV7-2	TRBJ2-5	.	CASSPGMAGGSQETQYF	TGTGCCAGCAGCCCAGGCATGGCGGGAGGGTCCCAAGAGACCCAGTACTTC
.	TRBV2	TRBJ2-7	.	CASMRDIPYEQYF	TGTGCCAGCATGCGGGACATCCCCTACGAGCAGTACTTC
.	TRBV7-3	TRBJ2-3	.	CASSPDTSPSSTDTQYF	TGTGCCAGCAGCCCCGACACCTCACCGTCTAGCACAGATACGCAGTATTTT